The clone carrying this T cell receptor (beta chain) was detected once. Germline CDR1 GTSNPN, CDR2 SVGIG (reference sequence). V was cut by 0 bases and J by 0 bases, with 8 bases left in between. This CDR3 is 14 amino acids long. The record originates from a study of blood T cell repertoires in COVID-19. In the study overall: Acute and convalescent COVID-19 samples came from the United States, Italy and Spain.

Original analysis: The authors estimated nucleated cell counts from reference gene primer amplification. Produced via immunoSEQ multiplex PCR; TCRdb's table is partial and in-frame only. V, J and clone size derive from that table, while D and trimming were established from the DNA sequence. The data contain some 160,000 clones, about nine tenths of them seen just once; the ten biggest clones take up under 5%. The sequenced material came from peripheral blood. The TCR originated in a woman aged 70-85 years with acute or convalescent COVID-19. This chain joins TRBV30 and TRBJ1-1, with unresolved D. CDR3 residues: CAWSVGRMNTEAFF. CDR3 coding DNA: TGTGCCTGGAGTGTTGGCCGAATGAACACTGAAGCTTTCTTT.